What follows describes a single T cell receptor beta chain. The CDR3 covers 16 residues. The germline CDR1 and CDR2 sequences are SGHVS and FNYEAQ. The V segment lost 5 bases and the J segment 1 base; nucleotides outside the gene matches: 6. The data derive from a study of blood T cell repertoires in COVID-19. Study background: COVID-19 samples, acute and convalescent, were from the United States, Italy and Spain. T cells, B-cell-depleted T cells, or PBMCs supplied cDNA or gDNA.

Per the original data handling: Amplification with reference gene primers provided the estimates of nucleated cell counts. Here immunoSEQ multiplex PCR was the method, and the copy in TCRdb shows in-frame clones only, minus some. The V and J calls and clone size are taken from that table; D and trimming were inferred from the DNA. The sample contains about 230,000 clones, approximately 88% of which appear only once. The V and J genes are TRBV7-6 and TRBJ2-5, with 11 bases fitting TRBD2. This TCR came from a man in his forties with acute or convalescent COVID-19. Sequenced input: peripheral blood. The CDR3 DNA is TGTGCCAGCAGCCTTGGGGGGACTAGCGGCCAAGAGACCCAGTACTTC. It is translated as CASSLGGTSGQETQYF.